Listed below are T cell receptor beta chains from one sample, sequenced in a study of T cell repertoires in cytomegalovirus infection. These receptors lack a known antigen. TCRdb reprocessed the reads via MiXCR and lists one record per CDR3 protein. The table lists roughly 19,000 distinct CDR3 sequences, roughly 40% of them singletons. The sequencing used CD8+ T cells from cultured PBMCs, collected from culture after CMV antigen stimulation. The receptor set was obtained from a human donor in good health (CMV status not recorded). Some clones in this sample may be carry-over from other donors' samples. The CDR3 runs from the conserved cysteine through the conserved F or W. The D gene is left open where the match is weak. Some rows have no size entry. The others give once, few or many, or a class for an expanded clone.

v_gene	j_gene	d_gene	abundance	CDR3nt	CDR3aa
TRBV27	TRBJ2-1	NA	NA	TGTGCCAGCAAATCAGGAGGGAGTGAAGGTGAGCAGTTCTTC	CASKSGGSEGEQFF
TRBV6-1	TRBJ1-5	NA	NA	TGTGCCAGCGGCTCGAGCGGAGGCAATCAGCCCCAGCATTTT	CASGSSGGNQPQHF
TRBV6-5	TRBJ2-3	NA	NA	TGTGCCAGCAGTTGGGGGGGCGGGAGAGGGCGAGATACGCAGTATTTT	CASSWGGGRGRDTQYF
TRBV5-1	TRBJ2-4	TRBD2	NA	TGCGCCAGCAGCTTGACTAGCGGAGCTCCGAAGCGTCAGTACTTC	CASSLTSGAPKRQYF
TRBV7-8	TRBJ2-5	NA	NA	TGTGCCAGCAGCAGCGCTCGCGGGGCGGAGACCCAGTACTTC	CASSSARGAETQYF
TRBV6-1	TRBJ2-1	TRBD2	once	TGTGCCAGCAGCGAAGGACTAGCGGGGGGCGAGCAGTTCTTC	CASSEGLAGGEQFF
TRBV20-1	TRBJ2-1	TRBD2	NA	TGCAGTGCTAGAGGTAGCGGGGGACAATACAATGAGCAGTTCTTC	CSARGSGGQYNEQFF
TRBV19	TRBJ2-7	NA	NA	TGTGCCAGTAGTATCCGGGGAAAACCCTACGAGCAGTACTTC	CASSIRGKPYEQYF
TRBV24-1	TRBJ2-7	NA	NA	TGTGCCACCAGTGACATCGGCTACGAGCAGTACTTC	CATSDIGYEQYF
TRBV7-8	TRBJ2-5	NA	few	TGTGCCAGCAGCTTAGTTTGGGCAGCTAGGGAGTCCCAGTACTTC	CASSLVWAARESQYF
TRBV20-1	TRBJ2-7	TRBD1	NA	TGCAGTGCTAGAGGTGACAGGGTGCCCTACGAGCAGTACTTC	CSARGDRVPYEQYF
TRBV9	TRBJ2-1	NA	NA	TGTGCCAGCAGCCAGGGAGGGGGGGAAGGGGCCTACAATGAGCAGTTCTTC	CASSQGGGEGAYNEQFF
TRBV28	TRBJ1-2	NA	many	TGTGCCAGCAGTTTATTCTATGGCTACACCTTC	CASSLFYGYTF
TRBV11-2	TRBJ2-1	TRBD2	NA	TGTGCCAGCAGCTTAGCACGGGGGGGGCCCTACAATGAGCAGTTCTTC	CASSLARGGPYNEQFF
TRBV7-2	TRBJ1-2	NA	few	TGTGCCAGCTTACAGGGAGCGGCCTATGGCTACACCTTC	CASLQGAAYGYTF
TRBV7-3	TRBJ2-2	TRBD2	NA	TGTGCCAGCAGCACTCGATGGACTAGCGGGAGCCAGACCGGGGAGCTGTTTTTT	CASSTRWTSGSQTGELFF
TRBV28	TRBJ2-5	NA	few	TGTGCCAGCAGTTCCCCTAGGGGGTTCCACCAAGAGACCCAGTACTTC	CASSSPRGFHQETQYF
TRBV30	TRBJ2-1	NA	NA	TGTGCCTGGAGTGTAGGCATGGACTGGCCCGATACGGGGGAGCAGTTCTTC	CAWSVGMDWPDTGEQFF
TRBV7-2	TRBJ2-3	NA	many	TGTGCCAGCAGCCTTAGGACCATCACAGATACGCAGTATTTT	CASSLRTITDTQYF
TRBV7-2	TRBJ2-1	NA	few	TGTGCCAGCAGCTTAAGTACCGCCTACAATGAGCAGTTCTTC	CASSLSTAYNEQFF
TRBV29-1	TRBJ1-2	NA	NA	TGCAGCGTTGGCGGGGGTGCTAACTATGGCTACACCTTC	CSVGGGANYGYTF
TRBV7-2	TRBJ1-1	NA	many	TGTGCCAGCAGCGCCGGGGGCTGGGGCACTGAAGCTTTCTTT	CASSAGGWGTEAFF
TRBV24-1	TRBJ2-1	NA	NA	TGTGCCACCAGTGGGTTCCGCGACTCCTACAATGAGCAGTTCTTC	CATSGFRDSYNEQFF
TRBV7-8	TRBJ2-3	NA	NA	TGTGCCAGCAGCTTAGCGCTCGGCGGGAGCACAGATACGCAGTATTTT	CASSLALGGSTDTQYF
TRBV7-2	TRBJ2-1	TRBD1	few	TGTGCCAGCAGCTTAGCGGGACAGTACAATGAGCAGTTCTTC	CASSLAGQYNEQFF
TRBV7-2	TRBJ1-1	TRBD1	NA	TGTGCCAGCAGCTTAGCGAAACAGGGGGCGTTGAACACTGAAGCTTTCTTT	CASSLAKQGALNTEAFF
TRBV11-2	TRBJ2-1	TRBD2	NA	TGTGCCAGCAGCGGGACTAGCGGGGGTCACAATGAGCAGTTCTTC	CASSGTSGGHNEQFF
TRBV27	TRBJ1-2	NA	few	TGTGCCAGCAGTTTTTACAGGGACTATGGCTACACCTTC	CASSFYRDYGYTF
TRBV4-1	TRBJ2-3	NA	few	TGCGCCAGCAGCCAAGACCCGGGAAAGATTGGCACAGATACGCAGTATTTT	CASSQDPGKIGTDTQYF
TRBV7-9	TRBJ2-1	NA	few	TGTGCCAGCAGCAAAAGATCGGGGCAGAGCTCCTACAATGAGCAGTTCTTC	CASSKRSGQSSYNEQFF
TRBV7-2	TRBJ1-6	TRBD1	few	TGTGCCAGCAGCTTCAGCGGGGGACAGGGGCGCCTTAGGGCACCCCTCCACTTT	CASSFSGGQGRLRAPLHF
TRBV7-6	TRBJ2-4	NA	few	TGTGCCAGCAGCTTAGTTAACAGCCCGGGGTACATTCAGTACTTC	CASSLVNSPGYIQYF
TRBV7-8	TRBJ2-1	TRBD2	few	TGTGCCAGCAGCCTAACACTAGCGGGGGGAGATGAGCAGTTCTTC	CASSLTLAGGDEQFF
TRBV10-3	TRBJ2-1	NA	NA	TGTGCCATCAGTGAGGGTCCAGGGAGAGGTGAGCAGTTCTTC	CAISEGPGRGEQFF
TRBV7-2	TRBJ2-1	TRBD2	NA	TGTGCCAGCAGCTTACTAGCGGGGGCAAACAATGAGCAGTTCTTC	CASSLLAGANNEQFF
TRBV27	TRBJ1-6	TRBD1	NA	TGTGCCAGCACCCATTTTGGGACAGGGAGTATCAATCCCCTCCACTTT	CASTHFGTGSINPLHF
TRBV6-1	TRBJ2-7	TRBD1	NA	TGTGCCAGCGGACCGACAGGGAACTCCTACGAGCAGTACTTC	CASGPTGNSYEQYF
TRBV19	TRBJ1-1	TRBD1	NA	TGTGCCAGTAGTCCGCGGGACAGGGCCACTGAAGCTTTCTTT	CASSPRDRATEAFF
TRBV19	TRBJ2-2	NA	NA	TGTGCCAGTAGTTCGACTAGGTGGACAGTGAACACCGGGGAGCTGTTTTTT	CASSSTRWTVNTGELFF
TRBV6-1	TRBJ2-2	TRBD2	many	TGTGCCAGCAGTACAAGCGGGATTCTGAACACCGGGGAGCTGTTTTTT	CASSTSGILNTGELFF
TRBV7-2	TRBJ1-1	NA	NA	TGTGCCAGCAGCTTAGATGGGGTAATCACTGAAGCTTTCTTT	CASSLDGVITEAFF
TRBV29-1	TRBJ2-7	NA	NA	TGCAGCGTTGAAGATGGGGGAGGGGGCGGGAACGAGCAGTACTTC	CSVEDGGGGGNEQYF
TRBV4-1	TRBJ2-7	NA	NA	TGCGCCAGCAGCCAAGAAAAAGCTTACGAGCAGTACTTC	CASSQEKAYEQYF
TRBV7-2	TRBJ1-5	NA	few	TGTGCCAGCAGCTCAGGGTCTAATCAGCCCCAGCATTTT	CASSSGSNQPQHF
TRBV11-3	TRBJ1-4	NA	NA	TGTGCCAGCAGCCCTCAGCCGAATGAAAAACTGTTTTTT	CASSPQPNEKLFF
TRBV29-1	TRBJ2-7	NA	few	TGCAGCGTTGTCACCAACTACGAGCAGTACTTC	CSVVTNYEQYF